The entry below describes one TCR beta chain. This clonotype was seen more than once but under ten times. What this receptor recognizes is not known. Within one base of it there is no much larger clone, and no base qualities were kept. The sample originates from a study of T-cell memory formation after mild COVID-19 (dated by TCRdb to the early 2020s). With regard to the full study: TCR sequence clusters from the two donors were largely donor specific. Two young, previously healthy adult volunteers, one female and one male, were included in the cohort. T-cell clones expanding and contracting after mild COVID-19 in a couple of donors were tracked by longitudinal TCRalpha and TCRbeta repertoire sequencing. General conclusions and limits of the study: The second-wave clones that peaked on day 37 were not confirmed to be SARS-CoV-2 specific. Only a couple of mild cases were covered in the study, and larger cohorts including severe cases with pre-infection samples were considered necessary. Contracting CD4+ clones turned up mainly in the CM and EM memory subsets, whereas EMRA was where CD8+ clones were enriched. Balanced CD4/CD8 phenotypes were observed for clones contracting from day 15 to 85, whereas a bias towards CD4+ was observed for a second wave of clones expanding from day 15 to 37. Some responding clones were detected in pre-infection memory, suggesting pre-existing cross-reactive memory T cells joined the SARS-CoV-2 response.

The run used an Illumina NovaSeq 6000. TCRalpha and TCRbeta cDNA libraries were built by 5'RACE with constant-segment primers, adding sample barcodes and unique molecular identifiers. RNA was extracted from every sample with Trizol reagent. Amplification of the libraries took two PCR steps, and the second step added a second sample barcode plus Illumina TruSeq adapters. Libraries were sequenced on an Illumina NovaSeq with 2 x 150 bp paired-end reads. The paper's data handling went like this. With migec v1.2.7, reads were demultiplexed and then collapsed into UMI-guided consensus sequences. Using mixcr v2.1.11, UMI consensuses were aligned to TRA and TRB V and J templates and then assembled into clonotypes. Clonotypes were classified as expanded or contracted when called significant by both edgeR and NoisET, with noise models trained on biological replicates. For edgeR calls, a false discovery rate-adjusted p below 0.01 and a log2 fold-change threshold of 1 were applied. As an exploratory analysis of dynamics, PCA with hierarchical clustering was applied to max-normalized trajectories of the 1000 most abundant clonotypes. The CD4 or CD8 phenotype of responding clones was assigned using the separately sequenced CD4+ and CD8+ repertoires. Through fastp at Q25 and MiXCR, TCRdb rebuilt clones from the public reads, retaining in-frame beta chains. Entries that share a CDR3 protein sequence are merged under the most common genes and DNA. These V and J calls rely on TCRdb rather than the paper's analysis. This sample lists approximately 250,000 distinct CDR3 sequences; 15% to 19% were detected once. Under 2.5% of the sample rests with the top ten.

Ficoll-Paque density gradient centrifugation was used to isolate PBMCs. The germline V gene yields MNHEY for CDR1 and SVGAGI for CDR2. The CDR3 holds 16 amino acids from the cysteine to the phenylalanine. Here the CDR3 DNA is all that survives: 48 bases in frame from base 1. V sheds 2 bases and J sheds 1 base, leaving 15 bases between their ends. Material for sequencing was PBMCs or a T cell subset sorted from them (not recorded which). Recombination joined TRBV6-5 with TRBJ2-7; the D gene cannot be resolved reliably. The clonotype comes from an adult woman who had mild COVID-19 (a few samples of this study predate the infection). The sample titles of this study are shuffled in the database, so cell type and time point are left out; the donor was told from shared clones. CDR3 loop: CASSYKSTVPSYEQYF. The bases are TGTGCCAGCAGTTACAAATCCACAGTCCCTTCCTACGAGCAGTACTTC.